The rows below give T cell receptor beta chains drawn from one sample of a study of CD4+ T cells in melanoma. Sequencing was performed with immunoSEQ multiplex PCR; in TCRdb, only in-frame clones are kept and a portion is missing. Here the sample spans some 13,000 clones, 68% being singletons. Sequenced sample: cells from a culture (not recorded whether cultured in vitro). The receptor set was obtained from a human donor with melanoma. Each CDR3 is given with its conserved first and last residue. Fields, in order: CDR3 length, J gene, V gene, clone size, D gene, CDR3 DNA, CDR3 protein. The D gene is left open where the match is weak. A row's size may be missing; if present it is once, few, many or a size class.

15	TRBJ2-7	TRBV14	NA	NA	TGTGCCAGCAGCCACCTGGACGGAACCTCCTACGAGCAGTACTTC	CASSHLDGTSYEQYF
16	TRBJ2-1	TRBV11-2	NA	NA	TGTGCCAGCAGCTTAGGCAGGGAGTATGGGGACAATGAGCAGTTCTTC	CASSLGREYGDNEQFF
15	TRBJ2-2	TRBV7-2	NA	NA	TGTGCCAGCAGCCCCTACGGCGGGGGCTCGGGGGAGCTGTTTTTT	CASSPYGGGSGELFF
17	TRBJ1-3	TRBV5-1	NA	TRBD1	TGCGCCAGCAGCACGGGAGCGTCGTCAGGGGGAGGAAACACCATATATTTT	CASSTGASSGGGNTIYF
13	TRBJ1-2	TRBV7-2	NA	NA	TGTGCCAGCAGCCCCGCGCACAGGGACGGCTACACCTTC	CASSPAHRDGYTF
13	TRBJ2-7	TRBV6-6	NA	NA	TGTGCCATCAGTGCGAACGGAATGGGCGAGCAGTACTTC	CAISANGMGEQYF
13	TRBJ1-6	TRBV30	NA	NA	TGTGCCTGGAGTGCAGGGAAGAATTCACCCCTCCACTTT	CAWSAGKNSPLHF
11	TRBJ1-1	TRBV2	NA	NA	TGTGCCAGCAGGCTGACAGGCGAAGCTTTCTTT	CASRLTGEAFF
15	TRBJ2-7	TRBV10-3	NA	TRBD1	TGTGCCATCATGGGGGCCGGGACAGGGCTCGCCGAGCAGTACTTC	CAIMGAGTGLAEQYF
13	TRBJ2-7	TRBV2	NA	NA	TGTGCCAGCAGCCAACAGGGTTACTACGAGCAGTACTTC	CASSQQGYYEQYF
15	TRBJ1-2	TRBV30	NA	TRBD1	TGTGCCTGGACGAAGCAAACAGGGGGGAGAAGGGGCTACACCTTC	CAWTKQTGGRRGYTF
13	TRBJ1-2	TRBV2	NA	NA	TGTGCCAGCAGCTTTTTGGCTAACTATGGCTACACCTTC	CASSFLANYGYTF
15	TRBJ2-4	TRBV4-1	NA	TRBD2	TGCGCCAGCAGGTCTCTAGCGGGAACCAAAAACATTCAGTACTTC	CASRSLAGTKNIQYF
13	TRBJ2-5	TRBV5-1	once	NA	TGCGCCAGCAGCTTCCGGAGGGGAGAGACCCAGTACTTC	CASSFRRGETQYF
16	TRBJ1-2	TRBV5-8	NA	NA	TGTGCCAGCCACTCCGGGACTGGCAGGGGCGTCTATGGCTACACCTTC	CASHSGTGRGVYGYTF
15	TRBJ2-6	TRBV28	few	NA	TGTGCCAGCAGTTCCCACGCGGGTGGGTCCAACGTCCTGACTTTC	CASSSHAGGSNVLTF
13	TRBJ2-5	TRBV11-2	NA	TRBD1	TGTGCCAGCAGCTCAGGGGGTGTAGAGACCCAGTACTTC	CASSSGGVETQYF
15	TRBJ2-6	TRBV19	NA	TRBD1	TGTGCCAGTGCGGCAGGGGGTGGTGGGGCCAACGTCCTGACTTTC	CASAAGGGGANVLTF
14	TRBJ1-5	TRBV6-1	NA	NA	TGTGCCAGCAGTGAGAGCGAGGCTTGGCAGCCCCAGCATTTT	CASSESEAWQPQHF
12	TRBJ2-7	TRBV29-1	NA	NA	TGCAGCGTTTCAGGGTTCTCCTACGAGCAGTACTTC	CSVSGFSYEQYF
13	TRBJ1-1	TRBV9	few	NA	TGTGCCAGCAGCGGGGGACAGAACACTGAAGCTTTCTTT	CASSGGQNTEAFF
15	TRBJ2-2	TRBV6-1	NA	NA	TGTGCCAGCAGTGCGTGGGGTTACAGCACCGGGGAGCTGTTTTTT	CASSAWGYSTGELFF
12	TRBJ1-4	TRBV4-1	NA	NA	TGCGCCAGCAGCCGAGTAAGAGAAAAACTGTTTTTT	CASSRVREKLFF
11	TRBJ2-1	TRBV6-5	NA	TRBD1	TGTGCCAGCAGGCGACAGGGGAAGCAGTTCTTC	CASRRQGKQFF
12	TRBJ2-7	TRBV5-1	NA	NA	TGCGCCAGCAGCTTCCAGGGGCCCGAGCAGTACTTC	CASSFQGPEQYF
16	TRBJ1-3	TRBV6-5	NA	NA	TGTGCCAGCAGTTACTCTCTGACAGGCTCTGGAAACACCATATATTTT	CASSYSLTGSGNTIYF
13	TRBJ2-7	TRBV5-1	NA	NA	TGCGCCAGCAGCCCGACAAATACCTACGAGCAGTACTTC	CASSPTNTYEQYF
15	TRBJ1-1	TRBV18	few	TRBD1	TGTGCCAGCTCACTATCGACAGGGGAGAACACTGAAGCTTTCTTT	CASSLSTGENTEAFF
16	TRBJ1-1	TRBV7-2	NA	TRBD1	TGTGCCAGCAGCCCCACATTTGGGACAGTGAACACTGAAGCTTTCTTT	CASSPTFGTVNTEAFF
12	TRBJ1-1	TRBV29-1	NA	NA	TGCAGCGTTGAAGATCCGAGGGTTGGAGCTTTCTTT	CSVEDPRVGAFF
13	TRBJ1-6	TRBV14	NA	NA	TGTGCCAGCAGCCGAACAGGAGGCTCACCCCTCCACTTT	CASSRTGGSPLHF
14	TRBJ1-6	TRBV6-1	few	NA	TGTGCCACAGCCGTAAGGAGGGAGAATTCACCCCTCCACTTT	CATAVRRENSPLHF
14	TRBJ1-2	TRBV19	NA	NA	TGTGCCAGTAGTACGCGGGACCGGGGCTATGGCTACACCTTC	CASSTRDRGYGYTF
14	TRBJ2-1	TRBV10-2	NA	NA	TGCGCCAGCACGAGCTCCGGGACGGAGAATGAGCAGTTCTTC	CASTSSGTENEQFF
11	TRBJ2-3	TRBV29-1	few	NA	TGCAGCGTTGTGACGGGGGATACGCAGTATTTT	CSVVTGDTQYF
18	TRBJ1-1	TRBV7-9	NA	NA	TGTGCCAGCAGCTTAAGTTTATTCTCTCCGCCAGCGAACACTGAAGCTTTCTTT	CASSLSLFSPPANTEAFF
13	TRBJ1-5	TRBV7-2	few	NA	TGTGCCAGCGCATGGGACAGCAATCAGCCCCAGCATTTT	CASAWDSNQPQHF
18	TRBJ2-1	TRBV7-6	NA	NA	TGTGCCAGCAGCTTGGGGGTGGGGCTTCTGGGTCTCTACAATGAGCAGTTCTTC	CASSLGVGLLGLYNEQFF
14	TRBJ2-1	TRBV7-3	NA	NA	TGTGCCAGCAGCTTTGAGAGCTCCTACAATGAGCAGTTCTTC	CASSFESSYNEQFF
13	TRBJ2-5	TRBV5-1	NA	NA	TGCGCCAGCAGCTTCCAGGGTGAAGAGACCCAGTACTTC	CASSFQGEETQYF